This record looks at one T cell receptor (beta chain) sequence and its context. TCRdb keeps only in-frame clones here, not all; method: immunoSEQ multiplex PCR. The table includes 390,000 or so clones, 85% to 90% detected once. V gave up 8 bases and J gave up 6 bases, with 10 bases separating them. The length of the CDR3 is 12 residues. Per the germline V gene, CDR1 is SGHDN and CDR2 is FVKESK. Resolution of symptoms, clearance, or two negative PCRs was present in recovered Cohort 3 donors. This specimen comes from a study of blood T cell repertoires in COVID-19. The J gene is TRBJ2-2, the V gene TRBV14; possibly TRBD1 for D (6 bases). Sequenced: PBMCs or T cells enriched from blood (not recorded which). This clonotype was obtained from a woman aged 50 to 60 who had recovered from COVID-19. CDR3 residues: CASHRVPGELFF. CDR3 DNA: TGTGCCAGCCACAGGGTACCCGGGGAGCTGTTTTTT.